Below are 12 T cell receptor beta chains sequenced from a single sample in a study of T cell responses to AZD1222 COVID-19 vaccine. Only in-frame clones appear in the TCRdb table, and some are missing; sequencing was by immunoSEQ multiplex PCR. The data hold tens of thousands of clones, with around 90% observed a single time. Sample: peripheral blood, taken on day 0 of AZD1222 vaccination. The receptors were sampled from an adult in good health.

V and J are TRBV2 and TRBJ2-7; tentatively, D is TRBD2 (6 bases). The CDR3 has 14 amino acids. From germline, CDR1 is SNHLY and CDR2 FYNNEI. With 6 bases removed from V and 6 bases from J, the gap between germline ends came to 18 bases. The CDR3 bases are TGTGCCAGCAGAAGAGCCGGGTCGACTAGCGAGCAGTACTTC. Its translation: CASRRAGSTSEQYF.

The chain uses TRBV24-1 and TRBJ1-2, with 8 bases aligning to TRBD1. There are 15 residues in the CDR3. CDR1 and CDR2 (germline): KGHDR, SFDVKD. V shed 3 bases and J 6 bases; nucleotides not matched to a gene: 8. The CDR3 reads CATSDGQGRVDGYTF. The CDR3 DNA is TGTGCCACCAGTGATGGACAGGGCCGAGTGGATGGCTACACCTTC.

The genes are TRBV9 and TRBJ1-5; 10 bases fit TRBD1. The germline V gene has CDR1 SGDLS and CDR2 YYNGEE. The trim removed 3 bases at V and 7 bases at J, leaving 4 bases unmatched. The CDR3 is 14 residues long. This CDR3 is CASSATGGWQPQHF. The CDR3 region has the DNA TGTGCCAGCAGCGCGACAGGGGGCTGGCAGCCCCAGCATTTT.

J is TRBJ1-2 and V is TRBV28; D not certain. CDR3 length: 12 amino acids. Trimming removed 2 bases at V and 5 bases at J, with 6 bases between. Germline V gene lookup returns CDR1 MDHEN and CDR2 SYDVKM. The CDR3 bases are TGTGCCAGCAGTTTACGGACTTATGGCTACACCTTC. Amino acid sequence: CASSLRTYGYTF.

The chain has TRBV2 and TRBJ1-2, with no clear D. V gave up 6 bases and J gave up 6 bases, with 14 bases separating them. CDR1 and CDR2 (germline): SNHLY, FYNNEI. The CDR3 spans 13 residues. This CDR3 is CASSLDLGNGYTF. In DNA form, the CDR3 reads TGTGCCAGCAGCCTAGACCTGGGGAATGGCTACACCTTC.

The chain couples TRBV27 to TRBJ1-1; the D gene is possibly TRBD1 (5 bases). The CDR3 contains 14 residues. V lost 7 bases and J 4 bases, leaving 16 bases between the germline ends. Germline V lookup: CDR1 MNHEY, CDR2 SMNVEV (reference sequence). This chain's CDR3 is CASTPRRGTTEAFF. The CDR3 DNA reads TGTGCCAGCACCCCCCGCCGGGGGACCACTGAAGCTTTCTTT.

The chain is built from TRBV15 and TRBJ2-7; maybe TRBD1 (6 bases). V lost 3 bases to trimming and J lost 0 bases, with 9 bases between them. This CDR3 has 14 amino acids. The germline V gene has CDR1 LNHNV and CDR2 YYDKDF (reference sequence). CDR3 residues: CATSSRTDSYEQYF. CDR3 coding DNA: TGTGCCACCAGCAGCCGGACAGACTCCTACGAGCAGTACTTC.

V and J are TRBV18 and TRBJ1-5; 8 nucleotides agree with TRBD1. The V gene end was trimmed by 6 bases and the J gene end by 1 base; junction bases not matched to a gene: 11. This CDR3 is built from 17 residues. The germline V gene has CDR1 KGHSH and CDR2 LQKENI. The CDR3 reads CASSPAGGVRSNQPQHF. The CDR3 nucleotides read TGTGCCAGCTCGCCGGCAGGGGGCGTTCGCAGCAATCAGCCCCAGCATTTT.

This clone occurred once. CDR3 residues: CASSHRTNQPQHF. In DNA, the CDR3 is TGCGCCAGCAGCCACCGGACAAATCAGCCCCAGCATTTT. The chain has TRBV4-1 and TRBJ1-5; D might be TRBD1 (5 bases). Deletions cut 3 bases from V and 4 bases from J, with 7 bases between. CDR3 length equals 13 residues. Germline V gene sequence: CDR1 MGHRA, CDR2 YSYEKL.

V and J are TRBV24-1 and TRBJ1-4; 9 nucleotides align to TRBD1. With 8 bases clipped from V and 6 bases from J, the junction kept 6 bases outside the gene matches. CDR3 length: 14 amino acids. Germline CDR1 and CDR2: KGHDR and SFDVKD. The CDR3 reads CATTYRDRDEKLFF. The CDR3 nucleotides read TGTGCCACCACCTACCGGGACAGGGATGAAAAACTGTTTTTT.

This chain uses TRBV5-6 with TRBJ2-1; D is perhaps TRBD2 (6 bases). The CDR3 sequence is 18 residues long. V was cut by 1 base and J by 2 bases, with 19 bases left in between. Germline V gives CDR1 SGHDT, CDR2 YYEEEE. This chain's CDR3 is CASSLMGGIVITYNEQFF. CDR3 in DNA: TGTGCCAGCAGCTTGATGGGCGGGATAGTAATTACCTACAATGAGCAGTTCTTC.

The chain employs TRBV2 and TRBJ1-4, with D unclear. The CDR3 extends over 15 amino acids. The germline gives CDR1 SNHLY, CDR2 FYNNEI. Trimming stripped 2 bases from V and 3 bases from J, with 10 bases between. The CDR3 DNA is TGTGCCAGCAGTGAAAATAGGAGGGCTAATGAAAAACTGTTTTTT. It translates to CASSENRRANEKLFF.